The clone carrying this TCR beta chain was seen only a few times. The antigen remains unidentified. The CDR3 consists of 13 residues. V shed 6 bases and J shed 1 base, with 9 bases lying between them. From germline, CDR1 is MDHEN and CDR2 SYDVKM. The sample comes from a study of a mutant IDH1 vaccine in newly diagnosed glioma. The time point denotes: week 35, safety follow-up. Doses comprised 300 ug of mutant IDH1 20-mer peptide each, plus topical imiquimod. Sequencing was performed with immunoSEQ multiplex PCR; in TCRdb, only in-frame clones are kept and a portion is missing. Of tens of thousands of clones listed, around 89% are singletons.

The sequence was obtained from a man in his forties with glioma. This chain links TRBV28 with TRBJ1-1; a weak D match, TRBD1 (6 bases). Material: PBMCs, obtained from a glioma patient whose treatment included an IDH1 peptide vaccine. CDR3 region: CASRTDRNTEAFF. The CDR3 region has the DNA TGTGCCAGCAGGACGGACAGGAACACTGAAGCTTTCTTT.